The rows below give T cell receptor beta chains drawn from one sample of a study of memory CD4+ T cells and cytomegalovirus serostatus. Using immunoSEQ multiplex PCR, the repertoire was profiled, and TCRdb retains in-frame clones only, with some absent. The repertoire has under 80,000 clones, roughly 80% of them found once; the top ten carry roughly 0.95%. The material sequenced was memory CD4+ T cells from blood. The receptors were gathered from an adult in good health and CMV-seronegative. Each CDR3 is given without its conserved first and last residue. The D gene is left open where the match is weak.

NA | TRBV4-1 | ASSQGHYNSPLH
NA | TRBV19 | ASSMTRNSYEQY
TRBD2 | TRBV7-6 | ASSPTSGGRSSYNEQF
NA | TRBV7-6 | ASSLGAGTNSYEQY
TRBD2 | TRBV9 | ASSVGLAGGSYLTEQF
NA | TRBV6-1 | ASSKQGSGQPQH
TRBD1 | TRBV6-5 | ASSFAPGQILDTQY
NA | TRBV2 | ASSERTPAGGYT
NA | TRBV4-3 | ASSQASGQLETQY
NA | TRBV4-1 | ASSRDRGYT
NA | TRBV28 | ASSGRITHGYT
TRBD2 | TRBV4-1 | ASSQGTSGRRETQY
NA | TRBV5-1 | ASSLAPGSQNEKLF
NA | TRBV4-1 | ASSQDLTGMDTEAF
TRBD1 | TRBV5-6 | ASSMGGTGWETEAF
NA | TRBV2 | ASSESRGGAKNIQY
NA | TRBV9 | ASSPYPGVRGDYNEQF
NA | TRBV20-1 | SVATVDTQY
TRBD2 | TRBV2 | ATRPGLAGGGNEQF
NA | TRBV19 | ASSILWEGNRAVNTEAF
TRBD2 | TRBV19 | ASSRRREPDYEQY
NA | TRBV19 | ASSIGGQDTGELF
NA | TRBV18 | ASSPTTTNEKLF
NA | TRBV28 | ASSAWDGNSYEQY
NA | TRBV5-4 | ASSLGGISRLNEQF
NA | TRBV5-1 | ASRTSTTGEKLF
NA | TRBV10-3 | AIGQGSGAAYEQY
TRBD2 | TRBV5-1 | ASSLGIAGVTGELF
NA | TRBV19 | ASSPHRDGLSYEQY
NA | TRBV14 | ASSQDLPGRGQY
NA | TRBV29-1 | SVGQGFGGQPQH
NA | TRBV4-2 | ASSQVGSGNTIY
NA | TRBV18 | ASSGQSSGTDTQY
TRBD2 | TRBV10-2 | ASSERGGLSTDTQY
TRBD2 | TRBV6-1 | ASSEAWRGSGEQF
NA | TRBV19 | ASSIEVEKLF
TRBD2 | TRBV29-1 | SVKSGASFNEQF
NA | TRBV4-1 | ASSLVLGTGELF